The rows below give T cell receptor beta chains drawn from one sample of a study of early T cells in non-severe SARS-CoV-2 infection. From the 5' RACE reads, TCRdb called clonotypes with MiXCR, one entry per CDR3 protein. The sample contains some 58,000 distinct CDR3 sequences, around 14% of which appear only once. The sequenced sample consisted of whole blood. All receptors derive from an adult who was a healthcare worker with PCR-confirmed SARS-CoV-2 infection or an uninfected control (not recorded which). CDR3s include the opening cysteine and the closing phenylalanine or tryptophan. D genes are given only for firm matches. Clone size appears in some rows only: once, few, many, or a class for an expanded clone.

D gene,clone size,CDR3 length,V gene,J gene,CDR3 DNA,CDR3 protein
TRBD2,.,20,TRBV6-2/TRBV6-3,TRBJ2-7,TGTGCCAGCAGTTACTCATGGACTAGCGGGGGGCCAACGAGCTCCTACGAGCAGTACTTC,CASSYSWTSGGPTSSYEQYF
.,.,17,TRBV7-6,TRBJ1-1,TGTGCCAGCAGCCCGGACAGCAAGGGGCCCCAAACCACTGAAGCTTTCTTT,CASSPDSKGPQTTEAFF
TRBD1,many,13,TRBV10-3,TRBJ2-2,TGTGCCATCACCGGGACAGGGACCGGGGAGCTGTTTTTT,CAITGTGTGELFF
TRBD1,.,17,TRBV12-3/TRBV12-4,TRBJ2-1,TGTGCCAGCAGTCCCCTCAGTGTGGGACAGGTATACAATGAGCAGTTCTTC,CASSPLSVGQVYNEQFF
.,.,14,TRBV30,TRBJ2-5,TGTGCCTGGAGTCCACAGGGAATGCGAGAGACCCAGTACTTC,CAWSPQGMRETQYF
.,few,17,TRBV3-2,TRBJ2-3,TGTGCCAGCAGCCAAGGGCTAGCGGGGGGGCCGGGAGATACGCAGTATTTT,CASSQGLAGGPGDTQYF
.,.,15,TRBV11-2,TRBJ2-3,TGTGCCAGCAGCTTAACATCCGGAAACACAGATACGCAGTATTTT,CASSLTSGNTDTQYF
TRBD1,.,12,TRBV10-2,TRBJ2-7,TGCGCCAGCAGTTTAACAGGGGCCGAGCAGTACTTC,CASSLTGAEQYF
TRBD2,few,15,TRBV5-1,TRBJ2-7,TGCGCCAGCAGCATTGGCCCTAGCGGAGCCTACGAGCAGTACTTC,CASSIGPSGAYEQYF
.,many,12,TRBV5-1,TRBJ2-1,TGCGCCAGCAGCTTATGGAACAATGAGCAGTTCTTC,CASSLWNNEQFF
.,few,14,TRBV6-2/TRBV6-3,TRBJ2-5,TGTGCCAGCAGTTACTTGTCCGGAAAAGAGACCCAGTACTTC,CASSYLSGKETQYF
.,.,14,TRBV4-2,TRBJ2-7,TGTGCCAGCAGCCAACCGGGACTTGACTACGAGCAGTACTTC,CASSQPGLDYEQYF
TRBD2,many,16,TRBV6-1,TRBJ2-2,TGTGCCAGCAGCCCCGGGGGACTAGCGGACACCGGGGAGCTGTTTTTT,CASSPGGLADTGELFF
.,.,15,TRBV20-1,TRBJ2-7,TGCAGTGCTAGAGATCTTTCCGGACTCGTCTACGAGCAGTACTTC,CSARDLSGLVYEQYF
TRBD1,many,14,TRBV27,TRBJ1-5,TGTGCCAGCAACCCCGGGACAGAAAATCAGCCCCAGCATTTT,CASNPGTENQPQHF
.,few,13,TRBV27,TRBJ2-7,TGTGCCAGCAGTCGAGGGACGGCTGTAGAGCAGTACTTC,CASSRGTAVEQYF
TRBD2,many,17,TRBV6-2/TRBV6-3,TRBJ2-1,TGTGCCAGCAGTTATCGGAATAGCGGGGGGGTCTACAATGAGCAGTTCTTC,CASSYRNSGGVYNEQFF
.,few,14,TRBV20-1,TRBJ2-1,TGCAGTGCTAGGGGGGGTTGGGCCTACAATGAGCAGTTCTTC,CSARGGWAYNEQFF
TRBD1,few,14,TRBV7-3,TRBJ1-2,TGTGCCAGCAGCTCGGCAGGGGGCGCGTCTGGCTACACCTTC,CASSSAGGASGYTF
.,.,14,TRBV4-2,TRBJ2-3,TGTGCCAGCAGCCAGTCCGAGGGCACAGATACGCAGTATTTT,CASSQSEGTDTQYF
TRBD1,.,17,TRBV12-3/TRBV12-4,TRBJ2-3,TGTGCCAGCAGCTACAGGGGGAGGTTATGGGGCACAGATACGCAGTATTTT,CASSYRGRLWGTDTQYF
.,.,13,TRBV20-1,TRBJ2-2,TGCAGTGCCGTTAGGGGAAACACCGGGGAGCTGTTTTTT,CSAVRGNTGELFF
.,few,11,TRBV5-1,TRBJ2-7,TGCGCCAGCAGCTTCAACAGTAGGCAGTACTTC,CASSFNSRQYF
TRBD1,few,16,TRBV6-5,TRBJ2-3,TGTGCCAGCAGCCCCGTTAGGGGGCAACTCACAGATACGCAGTATTTT,CASSPVRGQLTDTQYF
TRBD2,.,16,TRBV12-3/TRBV12-4,TRBJ2-5,TGTGCCAGCAGTTTAGAGTTAGCGGGGGGGCAAGAGACCCAGTACTTC,CASSLELAGGQETQYF
.,many,13,TRBV12-3/TRBV12-4,TRBJ1-5,TGTGCCAGCAGCCCCAATCGTCGTCCGCCCCAGCATTTT,CASSPNRRPPQHF
.,few,15,TRBV12-5,TRBJ2-4,TGTGCTAGTGGTTTGATGGGGGTGGCCAAAAACATTCAGTACTTC,CASGLMGVAKNIQYF
.,few,13,TRBV30,TRBJ1-1,TGTGCCTGGAGTGTATGGGGGAACACTGAAGCTTTCTTT,CAWSVWGNTEAFF
.,few,14,TRBV29-1,TRBJ2-1,TGCAGCGCCGCCCGACCTAGCTCCTACAATGAGCAGTTCTTC,CSAARPSSYNEQFF
.,.,15,TRBV7-8,TRBJ1-1,TGTGCCAGCAGCTTAGCCCTCCCCCCGAACACTGAAGCTTTCTTT,CASSLALPPNTEAFF
.,.,14,TRBV5-4,TRBJ1-1,TGTGCCAGCAGCTTGGTGGGGCCGGGAACTGAAGCTTTCTTT,CASSLVGPGTEAFF
.,few,15,TRBV5-1,TRBJ2-3,TGCGCCAGCAGCTTGGTCGGGCGAAGCACAGATACGCAGTATTTT,CASSLVGRSTDTQYF
TRBD1,few,15,TRBV2,TRBJ1-6,TGTGCCAGCAATTTAGACAGGGGCGGCAATTCACCCCTCCACTTT,CASNLDRGGNSPLHF
.,many,15,TRBV10-2,TRBJ1-2,TGCGCCAGCAGTGAGTCGAAGGGGACTAACTATGGCTACACCTTC,CASSESKGTNYGYTF
TRBD1,.,16,TRBV7-2,TRBJ1-4,TGTGCCAGCAGCACAGGAAACAGGGGGACTAATGAAAAACTGTTTTTT,CASSTGNRGTNEKLFF
.,many,17,TRBV10-3,TRBJ1-1,TGTGCCATCAGTGAAGGCGGGGAACGGACTTGGGACACTGAAGCTTTCTTT,CAISEGGERTWDTEAFF
.,many,16,TRBV7-2,TRBJ2-5,TGTGCCAGCAGCTTAGGGGGGAGGACGACCCAAGAGACCCAGTACTTC,CASSLGGRTTQETQYF
.,.,15,TRBV18,TRBJ2-5,TGTGCCAGCTCACCACGCCCCGGGACAAGAGAGACCCAGTACTTC,CASSPRPGTRETQYF
.,few,15,TRBV7-3,TRBJ1-1,TGTGCCAGCAGCTTAACGCGGGATATGAACACTGAAGCTTTCTTT,CASSLTRDMNTEAFF
TRBD1,many,14,TRBV7-2,TRBJ1-6,TGTGCCAGCAGCTTTGGGACAGACAATTCACCCCTCCACTTT,CASSFGTDNSPLHF
.,.,16,TRBV4-3,TRBJ1-1,TGCGCCAGCAGCCCAGCGGCAGGGTCCATGAACACTGAAGCTTTCTTT,CASSPAAGSMNTEAFF
.,few,16,TRBV4-3,TRBJ2-3,TGCGCCAGCAGCCAAGACGGGACACCGCCTCAGGGTACGCAGTATTTT,CASSQDGTPPQGTQYF
.,.,11,TRBV20-1,TRBJ2-3,TGCAGTGCCCAAACAGGGGATACGCAGTATTTT,CSAQTGDTQYF
TRBD1,few,13,TRBV12-3/TRBV12-4,TRBJ1-5,TGTGCCAGCAGTCCACAGGGGATCCAGCCCCAGCATTTT,CASSPQGIQPQHF
.,few,14,TRBV7-2,TRBJ1-2,TGTGCCAGCAGCTTACCCCAGGGCCACTATGGCTACACCTTC,CASSLPQGHYGYTF
.,many,17,TRBV11-3,TRBJ1-1,TGTGCCAGCAGCTTAGACACCCCAGGTCGTGGGGGAGCTGAAGCTTTCTTT,CASSLDTPGRGGAEAFF
TRBD1,few,14,TRBV20-1,TRBJ1-5,TGCAGTGCTAGACGAGAGGACAGGGACCAGCCCCAGCATTTT,CSARREDRDQPQHF
.,.,12,TRBV29-1,TRBJ1-1,TGCAGCGTTGAGCGGTTGAACACTGAAGCTTTCTTT,CSVERLNTEAFF
.,many,12,TRBV27,TRBJ1-2,TGTGCCAGCAGTCCGATGGGCTATGGCTACACCTTC,CASSPMGYGYTF
.,once,15,TRBV7-2,TRBJ2-1,TGTGCCAGCAGCCTCGGGGGGACAACCTACAATGAGCAGTTCTTC,CASSLGGTTYNEQFF
TRBD1,.,11,TRBV29-1,TRBJ2-5,TGCAGCTCCCAGACAGGGGAGACCCAGTACTTC,CSSQTGETQYF
.,.,12,TRBV4-2,TRBJ1-5,TGTGCCAGCAGCCAAGATGCTGAGCCCCAGCATTTT,CASSQDAEPQHF
TRBD2,.,15,TRBV10-2,TRBJ2-3,TGCGCCAGCAGCGCGGGGGTCGGAAGCACAGATACGCAGTATTTT,CASSAGVGSTDTQYF
.,.,16,TRBV3-2,TRBJ2-3,TGTGCCAGCAGCCAAGAAGAGCGGGGGGGTACAGATACGCAGTATTTT,CASSQEERGGTDTQYF
TRBD2,many,16,TRBV12-3/TRBV12-4,TRBJ2-1,TGTGCCAGCAGGCCAATAGCGGGGGGAACTTACAATGAGCAGTTCTTC,CASRPIAGGTYNEQFF